A single sample gave rise to the 19 T cell receptor beta chains below, sequenced in a study of human T cells and chemical hapten exposure. TCRdb redid the calling of the RACE reads with MiXCR, one entry per CDR3 protein. The table has 380,000 or so distinct CDR3 sequences, around 5.5% seen once. Time point noted: pre-sensitization, week 0. Treatment specified: therapeutic diphenylcyclopropenone sensitization with weekly scalp DPC. Material: whole blood, obtained in connection with sensitization to the hapten diphenylcyclopropenone (DPC). Source of these receptors: a woman between 18 and 29 years old with alopecia areata. Some clones in this sample may be carry-over from other donors' samples.

This clonotype has at least ten counts. The chain combines TRBV28 with TRBJ2-1, with 14 bases matching TRBD2. The CDR3 runs to 17 residues. Germline assignment: CDR1 MDHEN and CDR2 SYDVKM. Germline trimming cut 6 bases from V and 5 bases from J; bases unmatched to any gene: 9. The CDR3 DNA sequence: TGTGCCAGCAGCCGACTAGCGGGGGGGCGGTTTAACAATGAGCAGTTCTTC. Its protein is CASSRLAGGRFNNEQFF.

This clonotype has just one count. This chain uses TRBV18 with TRBJ1-5; 10 bases map to TRBD1. J gave up 4 bases and V 5 bases, and 5 bases lay outside the gene matches. CDR3 length: 15 amino acids. Germline V gives CDR1 KGHSH, CDR2 LQKENI. Here the CDR3 DNA reads TGTGCCAGCTCATCCCCGGGACAGGGGAATCAGCCCCAGCATTTT. Protein: CASSSPGQGNQPQHF.

This clonotype was found many times. J is TRBJ2-1 and V is TRBV6-5; 7 nucleotides match TRBD2. The junction had 7 bases not matched to a gene; V was cut back by 2 bases and J by 3 bases. The CDR3 spans 16 residues. Germline assignment: CDR1 MNHEY and CDR2 SVGAGI. DNA of the CDR3: TGTGCCAGCAGTTACCCTACGGGGGGTGACTACAATGAGCAGTTCTTC. Its protein product is CASSYPTGGDYNEQFF.

This clonotype has at least ten counts. The chain carries TRBV12-3 or TRBV12-4 and TRBJ1-2; TRBD1 might be the D (5 bases). CDR3 length equals 14 residues. V shed 1 base and J shed 5 bases, with 11 bases lying between them. The CDR3 coding sequence is TGTGCCAGCAGTTTAGTGGCAGGGCAGTATGGCTACACCTTC. Protein product: CASSLVAGQYGYTF.

This clonotype has a count of ten or more. The CDR3 protein is CASSQGSQGLGEQYF. DNA for the CDR3: TGCGCCAGCAGCCAAGGGTCCCAGGGACTGGGGGAGCAGTACTTC. The rearrangement links TRBV4-3 to TRBJ2-7, with D possibly being TRBD2 (6 bases). V lost 1 base and J lost 7, with 17 bases in between. Germline CDR1 reads LGHNA; CDR2 reads YSLEER. The CDR3 runs to 15 residues.

The rearrangement joins TRBV12-3 or TRBV12-4 to TRBJ2-6, with TRBD1 as a possible D gene (5 bases). There are 17 residues in the CDR3. With 6 bases removed from V and 0 bases from J, the gap between germline ends came to 15 bases. The CDR3 DNA sequence: TGTGCCAGCAGCACGACAGCTTCAAGCTCTGGGGCCAACGTCCTGACTTTC. This gives the protein CASSTTASSSGANVLTF.

This clonotype appeared many times. This chain links TRBV29-1 with TRBJ1-1; no clear D gene. Trimming removed 5 bases at V and 0 bases at J, with 10 bases between. This CDR3 is 13 amino acids long. CDR1 and CDR2 (germline): SQVTM, ANQGSEA. This CDR3 is CSVNSALNTEAFF. The CDR3 nucleotides read TGCAGCGTTAATAGCGCCCTGAACACTGAAGCTTTCTTT.

This clonotype was counted at least ten times. This chain links TRBV7-9 with TRBJ1-2; D remains ambiguous. V lost 0 bases and J lost 0, with 8 bases in between. The CDR3 has 15 amino acids. Per germline, CDR1 SEHNR and CDR2 FQNEAQ (reference sequence). The CDR3 sequence: CASSLAYSSNYGYTF. As DNA, the CDR3 is TGTGCCAGCAGCTTAGCCTACAGCTCTAACTATGGCTACACCTTC.

The sample holds many counts of this clonotype. J is TRBJ1-1 and V is TRBV21-1. TRBV21-1 is a pseudogene segment. The CDR3 totals 14 residues. The CDR3 reads CASIAARPNTEAFF. The CDR3 nucleotides are TGTGCCAGCATTGCAGCCAGGCCGAACACTGAAGCTTTCTTT.

V gene TRBV6-2 or TRBV6-3 combines with J gene TRBJ2-2, with no clear D. The V gene's germline CDR1 is MNHEY and CDR2 SVGEGT. Trimming pared 1 base from V and 0 bases from J, leaving 9 bases between. The CDR3 has 16 amino acids. Here the CDR3 DNA reads TGTGCCAGCAGTTACTTGAGGACCACGAACACCGGGGAGCTGTTTTTT. The encoded protein is CASSYLRTTNTGELFF.

This clonotype was detected ten times or more. Its ends do not fully match the called genes, so a read error is possible. The gene calls are TRBV7-2 and TRBJ2-1; 11 nucleotides agree with TRBD2. The germline gives CDR1 SGHTA, CDR2 FQGNSA. This CDR3 contains 15 residues. The CDR3 bases are TGTGCCAGCACCTTACTAGCGGGGGAGTACAATGAGCAGTTCTTC. Amino acids: CASTLLAGEYNEQFF.

This clonotype was counted a few times. This sequence joins TRBV10-3 and TRBJ2-5; possibly TRBD1 or TRBD2 for D (5 bases each). The germline V and J ends were trimmed by 2 bases and 5 bases, with 15 bases remaining between them. The CDR3 is 15 residues long. CDR1 and CDR2 from the germline V gene are ENHRY and SYGVKD. The CDR3 sequence is CAISERGRPEETQYF. In nucleotides, the CDR3 is TGTGCCATCAGTGAGAGGGGACGGCCTGAGGAGACCCAGTACTTC.

The genes are TRBV27 and TRBJ1-1; D call uncertain. The CDR3 length is 15 residues. Germline V lookup: CDR1 MNHEY, CDR2 SMNVEV (reference sequence). Trimming took 7 bases from V and 5 from J, leaving 20 bases between them. The CDR3 here is CASIRRADRRTEAFF. Written as DNA, the CDR3 is TGTGCCAGCATCCGGAGGGCGGATAGGCGAACTGAAGCTTTCTTT.

This clonotype was found many times. The rearrangement joins TRBV4-3 to TRBJ2-7; 9 bases align to TRBD1. Germline CDR1 and CDR2: LGHNA and YSLEER. This CDR3 has 16 amino acids. V was pared by 0 bases and J by 4 bases, with 7 bases of the junction left unmatched. CDR3 protein: CASSQDRDRVGYEQYF. For the CDR3, the DNA is TGCGCCAGCAGCCAAGATCGGGACAGGGTCGGATACGAGCAGTACTTC.

This clonotype has a count of ten or more. This chain links TRBV6-5 with TRBJ2-1; D is possibly TRBD1 or TRBD2 (5 bases each). Germline assignment: CDR1 MNHEY and CDR2 SVGAGI. V lost 6 bases to trimming and J lost 1 base, with 16 bases between them. This CDR3 has 16 residues. The CDR3 DNA is TGTGCCAGCAGAGAACTTGGGACGGCATCCTACAATGAGCAGTTCTTC. This encodes CASRELGTASYNEQFF.

This clonotype was picked up a small number of times. V and J are TRBV7-3 and TRBJ2-5; D might be TRBD2 (5 bases). Germline CDR1 SGHTA, CDR2 FQGTGA. Between the trimmed V and J ends, which lost 5 bases and 0 bases, there was a span of 7 bases. The CDR3 runs to 13 residues. The CDR3: CASSDYNQETQYF. The CDR3 nucleotides read TGTGCCAGCAGCGACTACAACCAAGAGACCCAGTACTTC.

The rearrangement joins TRBV20-1 to TRBJ2-1; D ambiguous. The CDR3 has 12 amino acids. Trimming pared 6 bases from V and 6 bases from J, leaving 12 bases between. CDR1 and CDR2 from the germline V gene are DFQATT and SNEGSKA (reference sequence). CDR3 in DNA: TGCAGTGCACCGCCAAGGGTCAATGAGCAGTTCTTC. Protein: CSAPPRVNEQFF.

This clonotype was counted ten times or more. The V gene is TRBV12-3 or TRBV12-4, the J gene TRBJ1-1; D call uncertain. V gave up 0 bases and J gave up 1 base, with 3 bases separating them. This CDR3 is 13 amino acids long. In DNA, the CDR3 is TGTGCCAGCAGTTTAGCAGAGAACACTGAAGCTTTCTTT. This translates into CASSLAENTEAFF.

This clonotype was seen many times. The chain is built from TRBV20-1 and TRBJ1-1; the D is unclear. Trimming stripped 6 bases from V and 0 bases from J, with 8 bases between. CDR1 is DFQATT and CDR2 is SNEGSKA in the germline V gene (reference sequence). This CDR3 region has 12 residues. The CDR3 sequence is CSASGLNTEAFF. CDR3 DNA sequence: TGCAGTGCAAGTGGCCTGAACACTGAAGCTTTCTTT.